The clone carrying this TCR beta chain came up many times. Its antigen is unknown. Sequencing used immunoSEQ multiplex PCR; TCRdb keeps in-frame clones, though not all of them. The sample holds 13,000 or so clones, and no clone turns up only once. Peripheral blood was collected from the related graft donor on the marrow donation day. These data come from a study of T cells after posttransplantation cyclophosphamide. Regarding the study as a whole: Recipient CMV seropositivity and CMV reactivation strongly tracked TRB clonality. Tissue-infiltrating T cells from skin or gut overlapped little with blood T cells.

V dropped 3 bases and J dropped 0 bases, with 7 bases sitting between them. The CDR3 runs to 14 residues. Germline V lookup: CDR1 SGHDT, CDR2 YYEEEE. The chain uses TRBV5-6 and TRBJ1-5, with D uncertain. Sequencing used PBMCs. The receptor was isolated from a woman aged 40 to 50 in good health, CMV-negative, and a related stem cell transplant donor. Here the CDR3 reads CASSSGYSNQPQHF. Here the CDR3 DNA reads TGTGCCAGCAGCTCGGGGTATAGCAATCAGCCCCAGCATTTT.